This TCR beta chain was retrieved from a study of HIV-infected patients and healthy controls. The CDR3 is made up of 14 amino acids. V lost 5 bases and J 2 bases, leaving 10 bases between the germline ends. This clonotype was counted only a few times. All unsorted peripheral T cells were captured because whole blood was used without fractionation. 450 to 600 ng RNA was reverse transcribed with alpha and beta constant-region primers. Separate chain-specific third strand synthesis with multiplexing indices produced the alpha and beta libraries. Each CDR3 protein is one row after TCRdb ran MiXCR on the 5' RACE reads. In the table there are under 7,500 distinct CDR3 sequences, approximately 11% of which are singletons.

The specimen comprised blood, sampled before antiretroviral therapy. The chain carries TRBV12-3 or TRBV12-4 and TRBJ1-5; D remains ambiguous. This TCR derives from an adult with HIV infection. CDR3 sequence reads: CASSLTIGNQPQHF. Written as DNA, the CDR3 is TGTGCCAGCAGTCTTACGATTGGCAATCAGCCCCAGCATTTT.